The 9 T cell receptor beta chains below were found in one sample sequenced in a study of blood T cell repertoires in COVID-19. The protocol was immunoSEQ multiplex PCR, while the TCRdb copy is restricted to in-frame clones and leaves out a portion. The data hold 150,000 or so clones, with 80% observed a single time. Sequenced material: PBMCs or T cells enriched from blood (not recorded which). These receptor sequences come from a man aged 40-50 years who had recovered from COVID-19.

The CDR3 nucleotides are TGTGCCAGCAGCCAAGATCTGAGCCCCGGACTAGCGGGGGGACTCGACAATGAGCAGTTCTTC. Protein: CASSQDLSPGLAGGLDNEQFF. The chain recombines TRBV3-1 (or the pseudogene TRBV3-2) with TRBJ2-1, with 14 bases matching TRBD2. V gave up 0 bases and J gave up 5 bases; unmatched junction bases: 15. The CDR3 has 21 amino acids. CDR1 LGHDT and CDR2 YNNKEL come from the germline V gene (reference sequence).

The chain employs TRBV10-2 and TRBJ2-2, with no clear D. The germline V gene has CDR1 WSHSY and CDR2 SAAADI. This CDR3 has 16 amino acids. The ends were cut back, 8 bases at V and 0 bases at J, with 16 bases in the middle. The CDR3 loop reads CASQSTEVTNTGELFF. CDR3 nucleotide sequence: TGCGCCAGCCAGAGCACCGAGGTTACGAACACCGGGGAGCTGTTTTTT.

This chain joins TRBV29-1 and TRBJ2-3, with 9 bases aligning to TRBD2. V dropped 8 bases and J dropped 2; count of bases not matched to a gene: 17. The CDR3 extends over 17 amino acids. Germline CDR1 reads SQVTM; CDR2 reads ANQGSEA. In DNA, the CDR3 is TGCAGCATCGAGGGGGCAGCGGGGGGTGAGCCCACAGATACGCAGTATTTT. It translates to CSIEGAAGGEPTDTQYF.

The gene calls are TRBV25-1 and TRBJ2-5, with 7 bases lining up with TRBD2. Germline V gene sequence: CDR1 MGHDK, CDR2 SYGVNS. The V gene end was trimmed by 4 bases and the J gene end by 3 bases; junction bases not matched to a gene: 5. This CDR3 is 14 amino acids long. The CDR3 reads CASSARDYKETQYF. The CDR3 DNA is TGTGCCAGCAGTGCCAGGGACTATAAAGAGACCCAGTACTTC.

A few counts support this clone. The rearrangement uses TRBV5-4 and TRBJ1-6; D is ambiguous. V was shortened by 0 bases and J by 7 bases, with 2 bases between the two germline ends. This CDR3 contains 12 residues. Germline assignment: CDR1 SGHNT and CDR2 YYREEE (reference sequence). This chain's CDR3 is CASSLVNSPLHF. CDR3 coding DNA: TGTGCCAGCAGCTTGGTAAATTCACCCCTCCACTTT. Drawing the rest from reference TRBV5-4 and TRBJ1-6, the complete variable domain is ETGVTQSPTHLIKTRGQQVTLRCSSQSGHNTVSWYQQALGQGPQFIFQYYREEENGRGNFPPRFSGLQFPNYSSELNVNALELDDSALYLCASSLVNSPLHFGNGTRLTVT.

The rearrangement links TRBV2 to TRBJ1-2; possibly TRBD1 for D (6 bases). The V end was cut by 10 bases, the J end by 2 bases, with 17 bases between. Germline CDR1 is SNHLY and CDR2 is FYNNEI. CDR3 size: 14 residues. CDR3 sequence reads: CAKGQAGVNYGYTF. DNA of the CDR3: TGTGCCAAAGGGCAGGCAGGGGTAAACTATGGCTACACCTTC.

The chain links TRBV7-3 to TRBJ2-3; 7 bases line up with TRBD1. The CDR3 sequence is 15 residues long. Trimming took 3 bases from V and 3 from J; bases not matched to a gene: 6. The V gene's germline CDR1 is SGHTA and CDR2 FQGTGA. The chain's CDR3 is CASSFGQAGTDTQYF. Here the CDR3 DNA reads TGTGCCAGCAGCTTTGGACAGGCTGGGACAGATACGCAGTATTTT.

The J gene is TRBJ2-2, the V gene TRBV5-4; a possible D gene is TRBD2 (5 bases). Per germline, CDR1 SGHNT and CDR2 YYREEE (reference sequence). Trimming left V 4 bases short and J 4 bases short, with 20 bases between. CDR3 length: 17 amino acids. CDR3: CASSPGSRGLGTGELFF. The CDR3 coding sequence is TGTGCCAGCAGCCCCGGAAGTAGAGGGCTGGGCACCGGGGAGCTGTTTTTT. Combining the CDR3 with reference TRBV5-4 and TRBJ2-2 gives the whole variable domain ETGVTQSPTHLIKTRGQQVTLRCSSQSGHNTVSWYQQALGQGPQFIFQYYREEENGRGNFPPRFSGLQFPNYSSELNVNALELDDSALYLCASSPGSRGLGTGELFFGEGSRLTVL.

CDR3 DNA sequence: TGTGCCAGCAGCGTAGTGTCCGGGTACAATGAGCAGTTCTTC. It codes for CASSVVSGYNEQFF. This chain joins TRBV9 and TRBJ2-1; no definite D call. Between the trimmed V and J ends, which lost 0 bases and 4 bases, there was a span of 8 bases. The CDR3 contains 14 residues. The germline CDR1 and CDR2 sequences are SGDLS and YYNGEE.